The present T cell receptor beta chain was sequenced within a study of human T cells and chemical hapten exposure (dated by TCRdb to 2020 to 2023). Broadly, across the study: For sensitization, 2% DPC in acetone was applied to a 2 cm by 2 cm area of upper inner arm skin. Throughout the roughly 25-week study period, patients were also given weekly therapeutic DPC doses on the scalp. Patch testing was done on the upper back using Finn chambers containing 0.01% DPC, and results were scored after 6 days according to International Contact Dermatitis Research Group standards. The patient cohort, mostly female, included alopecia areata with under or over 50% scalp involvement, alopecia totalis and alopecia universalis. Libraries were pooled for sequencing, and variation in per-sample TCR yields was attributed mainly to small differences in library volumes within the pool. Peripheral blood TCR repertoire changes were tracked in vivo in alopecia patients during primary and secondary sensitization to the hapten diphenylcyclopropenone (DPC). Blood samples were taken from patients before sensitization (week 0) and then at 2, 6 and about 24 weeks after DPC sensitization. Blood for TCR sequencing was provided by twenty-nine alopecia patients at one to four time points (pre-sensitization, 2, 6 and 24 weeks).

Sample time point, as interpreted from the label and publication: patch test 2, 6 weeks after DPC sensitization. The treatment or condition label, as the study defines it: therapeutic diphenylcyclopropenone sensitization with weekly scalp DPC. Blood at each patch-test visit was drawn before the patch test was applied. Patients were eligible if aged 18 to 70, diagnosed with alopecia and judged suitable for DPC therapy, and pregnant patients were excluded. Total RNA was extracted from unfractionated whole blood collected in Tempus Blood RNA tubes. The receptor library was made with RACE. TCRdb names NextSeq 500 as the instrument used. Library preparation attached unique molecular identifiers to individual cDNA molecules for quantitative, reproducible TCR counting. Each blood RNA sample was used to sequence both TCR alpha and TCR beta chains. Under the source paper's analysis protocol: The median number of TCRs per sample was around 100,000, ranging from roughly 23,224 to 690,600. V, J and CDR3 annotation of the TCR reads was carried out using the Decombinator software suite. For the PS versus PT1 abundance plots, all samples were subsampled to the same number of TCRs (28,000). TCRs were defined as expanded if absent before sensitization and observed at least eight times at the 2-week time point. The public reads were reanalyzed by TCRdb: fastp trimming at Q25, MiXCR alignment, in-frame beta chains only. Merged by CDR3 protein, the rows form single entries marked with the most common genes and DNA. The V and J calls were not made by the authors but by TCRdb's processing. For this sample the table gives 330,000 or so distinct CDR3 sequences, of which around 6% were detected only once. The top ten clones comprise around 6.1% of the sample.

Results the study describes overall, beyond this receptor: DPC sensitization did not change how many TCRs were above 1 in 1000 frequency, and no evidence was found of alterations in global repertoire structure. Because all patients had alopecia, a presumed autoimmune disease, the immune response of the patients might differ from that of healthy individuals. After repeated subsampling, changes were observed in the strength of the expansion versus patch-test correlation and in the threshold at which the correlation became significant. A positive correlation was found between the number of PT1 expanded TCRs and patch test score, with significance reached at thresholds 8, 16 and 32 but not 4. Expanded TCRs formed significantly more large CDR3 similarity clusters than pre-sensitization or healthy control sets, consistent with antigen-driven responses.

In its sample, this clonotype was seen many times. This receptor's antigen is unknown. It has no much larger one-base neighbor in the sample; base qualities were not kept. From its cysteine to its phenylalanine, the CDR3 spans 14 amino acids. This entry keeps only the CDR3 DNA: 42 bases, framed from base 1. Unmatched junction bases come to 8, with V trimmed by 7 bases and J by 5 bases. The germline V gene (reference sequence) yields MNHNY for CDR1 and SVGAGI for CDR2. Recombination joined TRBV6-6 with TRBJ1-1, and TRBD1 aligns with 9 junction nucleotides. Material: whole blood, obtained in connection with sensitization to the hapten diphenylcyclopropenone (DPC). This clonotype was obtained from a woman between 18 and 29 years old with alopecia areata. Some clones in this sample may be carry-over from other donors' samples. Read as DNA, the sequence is TGTGCCAGCACCCCGGACAGGGGTGTTACTGAAGCTTTCTTT. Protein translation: CASTPDRGVTEAFF.